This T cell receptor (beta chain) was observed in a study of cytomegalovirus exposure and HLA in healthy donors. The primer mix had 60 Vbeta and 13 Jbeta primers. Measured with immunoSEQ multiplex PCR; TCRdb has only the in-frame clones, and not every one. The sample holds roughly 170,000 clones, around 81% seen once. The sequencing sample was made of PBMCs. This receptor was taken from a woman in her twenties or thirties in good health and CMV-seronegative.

The CDR3 loop reads CASSLNRGKDTQYF. The CDR3 DNA reads TGTGCCAGCAGCCTGAACAGGGGAAAAGATACGCAGTATTTT. This chain connects TRBV9 to TRBJ2-3; 7 nucleotides line up with TRBD1. The CDR3 extends over 14 amino acids. J was trimmed by 5 bases and V by 4 bases; bases with no gene match: 7. CDR1 is SGDLS and CDR2 is YYNGEE in the germline V gene.